The 13 T cell receptor beta chains below come from one sample, sequenced in a study of T-cell memory formation after mild COVID-19. TCRdb itself ran the 5' RACE reads through MiXCR, one entry per CDR3 protein. The sample carries about 340,000 distinct CDR3 sequences, less than 25% recorded once. Sequences were obtained from PBMCs or a T cell subset sorted from them (not recorded which). These receptors originate from a man aged 18 to 35 who had mild COVID-19 (a few samples of this study predate the infection). Cell type and time point are not known.

V gene TRBV7-7 combines with J gene TRBJ2-5; 13 positions match TRBD2. The CDR3 is made up of 17 amino acids. CDR1 and CDR2 from the germline V gene are SSHAT and FNYEAQ (reference sequence). Germline trimming cut 5 bases from V and 1 base from J; bases unmatched to any gene: 7. The CDR3 protein is CASSRGLAGPLQETQYF. CDR3 DNA sequence: TGTGCCAGCAGCCGGGGACTAGCGGGGCCCCTCCAAGAGACCCAGTACTTC. Full variable domain (outside the CDR3, taken from reference TRBV7-7 and TRBJ2-5): GAGVSQSPRYKVTKRGQDVTLRCDPISSHATLYWYQQALGQGPEFLTYFNYEAQPDKSGLPSDRFSAERPEGSISTLTIQRTEQRDSAMYRCASSRGLAGPLQETQYFGPGTRLLVL.

The genes are TRBV20-1 and TRBJ1-2; 8 positions agree with TRBD1. V was pared by 0 bases and J by 13 bases, with 10 bases of the junction left unmatched. Germline CDR1 DFQATT, CDR2 SNEGSKA (reference sequence). CDR3 length equals 13 residues. In nucleotides, the CDR3 is TGCAGTGCTAGAGAACCAGGGGGCACAGTCCTCACCTTC. This codes for CSAREPGGTVLTF.

V gene TRBV12-3 or TRBV12-4 combines with J gene TRBJ2-3; no reliable D call. Trimming took off 2 bases at V and 2 bases at J, with 8 bases between the two ends. This CDR3 is 14 amino acids long. The CDR3 sequence is CASSLSRDTDTQYF. The DNA of the CDR3 is TGTGCCAGCAGTTTAAGTAGGGACACAGATACGCAGTATTTT.

This clonotype has just a few counts. CDR3 in amino acids: CASSQTGYTDTQYF. In DNA form, the CDR3 reads TGCGCCAGCAGCCAGACAGGGTACACAGATACGCAGTATTTT. The chain joins TRBV4-1 to TRBJ2-3, with TRBD1 identical over 7 bases. Germline CDR1 and CDR2: MGHRA and YSYEKL. V trimming: 3 bases; J trimming: 2 bases; junction bases outside the gene matches: 2. CDR3 length: 14 amino acids.

The chain uses TRBV7-9 and TRBJ1-1; TRBD1 matches at 8 bases. The V and J ends lost 5 bases and 4 bases, in that order; junction bases with no gene match: 9. The CDR3 consists of 15 residues. CDR1 and CDR2 from the germline V gene are SEHNR and FQNEAQ (reference sequence). CDR3 residues: CASSIDRGRGTEAFF. CDR3 DNA: TGTGCCAGCAGCATAGACAGGGGCAGGGGCACTGAAGCTTTCTTT.

The rearrangement uses TRBV9 and TRBJ2-7; TRBD1 agrees at 10 bases. The CDR3 sequence is 20 residues long. The trim removed 6 bases at V and 1 base at J, leaving 22 bases unmatched. The V gene's germline CDR1 is SGDLS and CDR2 YYNGEE. The CDR3 protein is CASTPGLWDRGPYDSYEQYV. In nucleotides, the CDR3 is TGTGCCAGCACCCCGGGTTTGTGGGACAGGGGTCCCTATGATTCCTACGAGCAGTACGTC.

There are a few counts of this clonotype. This chain links TRBV2 with TRBJ2-5, with TRBD2 matching 9 bases. Losses at the gene ends were 4 bases for V and 4 bases for J; bases not matched to a gene: 7. The CDR3 runs 15 residues. Germline lookup yields CDR1 SNHLY and CDR2 FYNNEI. CDR3 sequence reads: CASSAESGGRETQYF. The CDR3 DNA reads as TGTGCCAGCAGTGCCGAAAGCGGGGGGAGAGAGACCCAGTACTTC.

This clonotype was observed a few times. The chain combines TRBV7-2 with TRBJ2-1; a weak D match, TRBD1 (5 bases). The germline V and J ends were trimmed by 10 bases and 7 bases, with 17 bases remaining between them. CDR1 is SGHTA, CDR2 FQGNSA, per germline. The CDR3 covers 13 residues. CDR3 loop: CATAQGNENEQFF. The CDR3 DNA reads as TGTGCCACTGCCCAGGGAAATGAAAATGAGCAGTTCTTC. The full variable domain, its missing parts supplied by reference TRBV7-2 and TRBJ2-1, is GAGVSQSPSNKVTEKGKDVELRCDPISGHTALYWYRQSLGQGLEFLIYFQGNSAPDKSGLPSDRFSAERTGGSVSTLTIQRTQQEDSAVYLCATAQGNENEQFFGPGTRLTVL.

This clonotype was seen repeatedly, ten times or more. V and J are TRBV5-1 and TRBJ1-5; TRBD1 matches at 8 bases. The CDR3 sequence is 14 residues long. The germline CDR1 and CDR2 sequences are SGHRS and YFSETQ. The V segment lost 3 bases and the J segment 5 bases; nucleotides outside the gene matches: 4. The CDR3 loop is CASSSGQGDQPQHF. For the CDR3, the DNA is TGCGCCAGCAGCTCAGGACAGGGAGATCAGCCCCAGCATTTT.

The V and J genes are TRBV10-3 and TRBJ2-7, with 8 bases identical to TRBD2. The V segment lost 6 bases and the J segment 10 bases; nucleotides outside the gene matches: 14. CDR3 length: 14 residues. The germline gives CDR1 ENHRY, CDR2 SYGVKD. This chain's CDR3 is CAISPGTSESSQYF. CDR3 coding DNA: TGTGCCATCAGCCCCGGGACTAGTGAATCCTCCCAGTACTTC.

This clonotype was detected a few times. The V call is TRBV10-3, the J call TRBJ1-1; a possible D gene is TRBD1 (6 bases). The V gene's germline CDR1 is ENHRY and CDR2 SYGVKD. The CDR3 length is 14 residues. With 5 bases removed from V and 8 bases from J, the gap between germline ends came to 18 bases. The CDR3 DNA reads TGTGCCATCAGTCGTGGGTCCGGGACACGGGAAGCTTTCTTT. Its protein product is CAISRGSGTREAFF.

The chain couples TRBV6-2 or TRBV6-3 to TRBJ2-5, with D hard to call. Trimming shortened V by 8 bases and J by 5 bases, and 9 bases separated the two germline ends. The CDR3 is made up of 11 amino acids. CDR1 is MNHEY and CDR2 is SVGEGT in the germline V gene. Here the CDR3 reads CASGYGETQYF. DNA for the CDR3: TGTGCCAGCGGATACGGGGAGACCCAGTACTTC.

This clonotype was found a few times. J is TRBJ2-5 and V is TRBV11-2; 10 positions agree with TRBD1. The germline V gene has CDR1 SGHAT and CDR2 FQNNGV. The V and J ends lost 1 base and 2 bases, in that order; junction bases with no gene match: 4. The CDR3 sequence is 16 residues long. CDR3 nucleotide sequence: TGTGCCAGCAGCTTAGTAAGGACAGGGGGTCAAGAGACCCAGTACTTC. Protein: CASSLVRTGGQETQYF.